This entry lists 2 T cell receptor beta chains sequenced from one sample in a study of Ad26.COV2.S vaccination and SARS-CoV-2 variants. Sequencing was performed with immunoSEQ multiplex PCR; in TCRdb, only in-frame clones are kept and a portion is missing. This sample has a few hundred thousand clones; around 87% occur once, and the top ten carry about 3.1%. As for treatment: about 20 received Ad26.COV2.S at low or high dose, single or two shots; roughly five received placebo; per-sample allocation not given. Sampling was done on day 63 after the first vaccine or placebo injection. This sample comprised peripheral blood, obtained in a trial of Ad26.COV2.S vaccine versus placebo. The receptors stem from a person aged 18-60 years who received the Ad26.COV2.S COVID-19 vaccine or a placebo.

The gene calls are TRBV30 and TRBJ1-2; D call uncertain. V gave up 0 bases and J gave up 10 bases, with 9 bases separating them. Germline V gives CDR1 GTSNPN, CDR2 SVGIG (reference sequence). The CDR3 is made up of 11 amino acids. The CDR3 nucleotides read TGTGCCTGGAGTGTACTCACTGCCTACACCTTC. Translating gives CAWSVLTAYTF.

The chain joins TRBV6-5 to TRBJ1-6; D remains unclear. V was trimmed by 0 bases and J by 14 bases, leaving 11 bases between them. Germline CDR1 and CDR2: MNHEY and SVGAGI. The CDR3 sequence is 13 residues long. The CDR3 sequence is CASSYSGAESLHF. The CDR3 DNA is TGTGCCAGCAGTTACTCGGGCGCCGAATCCCTCCACTTT.